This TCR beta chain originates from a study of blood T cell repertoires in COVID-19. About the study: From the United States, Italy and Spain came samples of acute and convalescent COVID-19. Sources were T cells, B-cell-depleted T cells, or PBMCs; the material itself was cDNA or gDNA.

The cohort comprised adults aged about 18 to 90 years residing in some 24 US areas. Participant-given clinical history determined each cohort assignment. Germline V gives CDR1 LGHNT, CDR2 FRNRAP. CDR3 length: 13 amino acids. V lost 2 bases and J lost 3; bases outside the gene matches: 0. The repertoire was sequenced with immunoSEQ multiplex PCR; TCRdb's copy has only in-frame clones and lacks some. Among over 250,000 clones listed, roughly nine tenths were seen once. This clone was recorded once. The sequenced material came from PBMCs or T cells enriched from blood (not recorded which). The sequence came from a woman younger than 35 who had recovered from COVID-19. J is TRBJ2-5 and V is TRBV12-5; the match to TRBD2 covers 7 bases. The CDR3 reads CASGLSGEETQYF. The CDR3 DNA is TGTGCTAGTGGTTTGAGCGGGGAAGAGACCCAGTACTTC.